Listed below are T cell receptor beta chains from one sample, sequenced in a study of blood T cell repertoires in COVID-19. This table comes from immunoSEQ multiplex PCR, and its TCRdb copy is limited to in-frame clones, with some not included. The data contain 170,000 or so clones, 70% to 90% of them singletons. The material sequenced was peripheral blood. The source of these receptors is a man between 35 and 55 years old with active or convalescent COVID-19. CDR3s include the opening cysteine and the closing phenylalanine or tryptophan.

V	length	J	CDR3
TRBV10-3	15	TRBJ2-3	CAITPGGSSTDTQYF
TRBV2	15	TRBJ2-2	CASGRTEIYTGELFF
TRBV5-5	12	TRBJ2-3	CASSYSTDTQYF
TRBV4-1	15	TRBJ2-7	CASSQEVAHTYEQYF
TRBV27	14	TRBJ2-2	CASSLSRGTGELFF
TRBV28	14	TRBJ1-2	CASSLRTPWGGYTF
TRBV7-3	20	TRBJ2-3	CASSLGGGGGVDFGTDTQYF
TRBV7-9	14	TRBJ2-7	CASRSDRESYEQYF
TRBV7-8	14	TRBJ1-2	CASSFTGTGDGYTF
TRBV7-9	15	TRBJ2-1	CASTSGGLGYNEQFF
TRBV4-3	15	TRBJ1-2	CASSQDLGGRGGYTF
TRBV5-1	14	TRBJ1-2	CASSLAGEGYGYTF
TRBV3-1/TRBV3-2	12	TRBJ2-5	CASSQGHGTQYF
TRBV18	16	TRBJ1-2	CASSLERGSGYYGYTF
TRBV6-2/TRBV6-3	13	TRBJ2-7	CASSRGLDGEQYF
TRBV5-6	16	TRBJ2-2	CASSLARRQGVGELFF
TRBV7-2	14	TRBJ2-3	CASRNSGSTDTQYF
TRBV2	14	TRBJ2-5	CASSMSGGGETQYF
TRBV27	14	TRBJ1-5	CASSLGGRNQPQHF
TRBV3-1/TRBV3-2	16	TRBJ2-5	CASSQGPSGGAKTQYF
TRBV5-4	13	TRBJ1-1	CASSFQGRAEAFF
TRBV15	13	TRBJ1-2	CATSHDREWGYTF